This is a list of T cell receptor beta chains from one sample in a study of cytomegalovirus exposure and HLA in healthy donors. The assay was immunoSEQ multiplex PCR, and TCRdb's table has in-frame clones only and misses some. The sample table sets out roughly 140,000 clones. Sequencing input: PBMCs. These receptors originate from a male donor in good health and CMV-seronegative. Each CDR3 is given with its conserved first and last residue. Each record gives: V gene, D gene, J gene, CDR3 protein, CDR3 DNA. D genes are given only for firm matches.

TRBV5-1	TRBD1	TRBJ1-2	CASSPGTGTGGYTF	TGCGCCAGCAGCCCCGGGACAGGGACGGGAGGCTACACCTTC
TRBV27	.	TRBJ2-7	CASSSYRDGGFEQYF	TGTGCCAGCAGTTCATACCGGGACGGGGGTTTTGAGCAGTACTTC
TRBV19	TRBD2	TRBJ2-3	CASSIKAGLAGNTQYF	TGTGCCAGTAGTATTAAGGCGGGACTAGCGGGAAATACGCAGTATTTT
TRBV7-2	.	TRBJ1-3	CASSQTASGNTIYF	TGTGCCAGCAGTCAGACAGCCTCTGGAAACACCATATATTTT
TRBV6-5	.	TRBJ2-7	CASSQAGLAYEQYF	TGTGCCAGCAGTCAGGCGGGACTCGCCTACGAGCAGTACTTC
TRBV19	TRBD2	TRBJ2-3	CASSISGRPDTQYF	TGTGCCAGTAGTATAAGCGGGAGGCCAGATACGCAGTATTTT
TRBV28	.	TRBJ1-3	CASSLSGTGNTIYF	TGTGCCAGCAGTTTGTCAGGGACTGGAAACACCATATATTTT
TRBV5-1	.	TRBJ1-1	CASSSNPGSAEAFF	TGCGCCAGCAGCTCTAACCCCGGGAGTGCTGAAGCTTTCTTT
TRBV7-2	.	TRBJ1-6	CASSLDAGSYNSPLHF	TGTGCCAGCAGCTTAGATGCCGGCTCCTATAATTCACCCCTCCACTTT
TRBV18	TRBD1	TRBJ1-2	CASSLRQGASYGYTF	TGTGCCAGCTCACTGCGACAGGGTGCGAGCTATGGCTACACCTTC
TRBV6-5	TRBD1	TRBJ2-3	CASSFGTGVVDTQYF	TGTGCCAGCAGTTTCGGGACAGGGGTTGTAGATACGCAGTATTTT
TRBV6-5	TRBD1	TRBJ1-5	CASSSRRQGSSQPQHF	TGTGCCAGCAGTTCACGCCGACAGGGGAGCAGTCAGCCCCAGCATTTT
TRBV18	TRBD1	TRBJ1-3	CASSLRDSYSGNTIYF	TGTGCCAGCTCACTACGGGACAGCTACTCTGGAAACACCATATATTTT
TRBV18	.	TRBJ2-5	CASSPPGSGSETQYF	TGTGCCAGCTCACCACCAGGCTCCGGGAGCGAGACCCAGTACTTC
TRBV6-5	.	TRBJ1-3	CASSQPRVGVYTIYF	TGTGCCAGCAGTCAGCCCAGGGTTGGGGTGTACACCATATATTTT
TRBV27	TRBD2	TRBJ2-7	CASSFRGVRDSYEQYF	TGTGCCAGCAGTTTTCGGGGGGTCCGGGACTCCTACGAGCAGTACTTC
TRBV4-2	.	TRBJ2-5	CASSQEWVAGKETQYF	TGTGCCAGCAGCCAAGAATGGGTCGCAGGGAAGGAGACCCAGTACTTC
TRBV7-9	.	TRBJ2-7	CASSLDVMGLEQYF	TGTGCCAGCAGCTTAGATGTTATGGGCCTGGAGCAGTACTTC
TRBV30	TRBD1	TRBJ1-4	CAWSVSVGRGTGSEKLFF	TGTGCCTGGAGTGTTAGTGTGGGCAGGGGGACAGGGAGTGAAAAACTGTTTTTT
TRBV11-2	TRBD1	TRBJ1-2	CASSLDNRGRFYGYTF	TGTGCCAGCAGCTTAGATAACAGGGGGCGCTTCTATGGCTACACCTTC
TRBV2	TRBD1	TRBJ2-5	CASTSQGQGETQYF	TGTGCCAGCACCTCGCAGGGACAGGGAGAGACCCAGTACTTC
TRBV30	TRBD2	TRBJ2-6	CAWTMNLAASGANVLTF	TGTGCCTGGACCATGAACCTAGCGGCCTCTGGGGCCAACGTCCTGACTTTC
TRBV7-8	TRBD1	TRBJ1-2	CASSSLINRGTTNYGYTF	TGTGCCAGCAGCTCCTTGATTAACAGGGGGACAACTAACTATGGCTACACCTTC
TRBV5-1	TRBD1	TRBJ1-2	CASSLGQGAGDYTF	TGCGCCAGCAGCTTGGGGCAGGGGGCAGGTGACTACACCTTC
TRBV9	.	TRBJ2-4	CASSVTGNIQYF	TGTGCCAGCAGCGTAACGGGAAACATTCAGTACTTC
TRBV28	.	TRBJ1-6	CASSLPGSPLHF	TGTGCCAGCAGTTTGCCCGGGTCACCCCTCCACTTT
TRBV29-1	.	TRBJ2-7	CSVEQGSHEQYF	TGCAGCGTTGAGCAGGGGTCTCACGAGCAGTACTTC
TRBV6-5	TRBD2	TRBJ2-7	CASSYLTSGGLYEQYF	TGTGCCAGCAGTTACCTGACTAGCGGGGGTCTTTACGAGCAGTACTTC
TRBV2	TRBD2	TRBJ2-1	CASSEALLGAGGSNEQFF	TGTGCCAGCAGTGAAGCGCTTCTAGGAGCGGGAGGTTCGAATGAGCAGTTCTTC
TRBV5-1	TRBD1	TRBJ2-3	CASSLATGGTDTQYF	TGCGCCAGCAGCTTGGCGACAGGGGGTACAGATACGCAGTATTTT
TRBV30	.	TRBJ2-5	CAWSPRTEQYF	TGTGCCTGGAGTCCCCGGACAGAGCAGTACTTC
TRBV28	.	TRBJ1-4	CASSLLGLINEKLFF	TGTGCCAGCAGTTTATTGGGACTCATTAATGAAAAACTGTTTTTT
TRBV9	.	TRBJ1-4	CASSVAPGKNEKLFF	TGTGCCAGCAGCGTAGCTCCGGGGAAAAATGAAAAACTGTTTTTT
TRBV5-8	.	TRBJ2-7	CASSSDSSYEQYF	TGTGCCAGCAGCTCGGACAGCTCCTACGAGCAGTACTTC
TRBV6-1	TRBD1	TRBJ1-5	CASSAGTGGEYPQHF	TGTGCCAGCAGTGCCGGGACAGGGGGCGAGTATCCCCAGCATTTT
TRBV19	TRBD1	TRBJ1-4	CASSPSLRGGEKLFF	TGTGCCAGTAGTCCAAGCCTCCGAGGGGGCGAAAAACTGTTTTTT
TRBV28	TRBD1	TRBJ1-2	CASSLSGLAGTGVSGYTF	TGTGCCAGCAGTTTATCTGGCTTGGCCGGGACAGGCGTGTCTGGCTACACCTTC
TRBV29-1	TRBD2	TRBJ2-3	CSVTSGNTDTQYF	TGCAGCGTCACTAGCGGCAACACAGATACGCAGTATTTT
TRBV19	TRBD2	TRBJ2-1	CASREAGGSYNEQFF	TGTGCCAGTAGGGAAGCGGGAGGGTCCTACAATGAGCAGTTCTTC
TRBV18	.	TRBJ1-4	CASSPSGGDRRLFF	TGTGCCAGCTCTCCATCTGGGGGGGATAGAAGACTGTTTTTT